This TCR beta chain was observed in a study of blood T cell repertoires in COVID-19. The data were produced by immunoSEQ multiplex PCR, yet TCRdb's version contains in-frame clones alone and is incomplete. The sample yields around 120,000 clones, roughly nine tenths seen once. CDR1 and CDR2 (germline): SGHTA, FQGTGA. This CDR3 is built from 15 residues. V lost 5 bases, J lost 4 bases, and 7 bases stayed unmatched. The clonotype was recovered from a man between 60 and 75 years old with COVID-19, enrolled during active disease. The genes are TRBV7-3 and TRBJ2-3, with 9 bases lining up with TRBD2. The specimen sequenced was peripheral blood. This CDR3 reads CASSPGLAGSDTQYF. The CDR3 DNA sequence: TGTGCCAGCAGCCCGGGACTAGCTGGCTCAGATACGCAGTATTTT.